This TCR beta chain comes out of a study of regulatory T cells in long-lasting Graves disease. Across the whole study: Newly diagnosed Graves' patients had under 3 months of antithyroid drugs.

Construction of TCR beta libraries relied on iRepertoire HTBI primers and on Arm-PCR targeting CDR3 regions. TCRdb independently ran MiXCR on the multiplex PCR reads; one entry per CDR3 protein. Among around 450,000 distinct CDR3 sequences, about 15% were seen once, and the ten largest hold approximately 15%. In its sample, this clonotype was seen a few times. Time point reported: newly diagnosed GD, antithyroid drugs for less than 3 months. The authors made the TCR library using RNA they extracted from PBMCs. Into tubes containing EDTA, about 9 milliliters of peripheral blood were drawn. The CDR3 loop spans 17 amino acids. J was trimmed by 1 base and V by 6 bases; bases with no gene match: 4. These data also formed part of another study, on T cells in Graves' hyperthyroidism and ophthalmopathy. From that report: First-round RT-PCR with HTBI primers amplified the TCR CDR3 region.

This material consisted of peripheral blood mononuclear cells (PBMCs), taken at new diagnosis, from a patient treated with antithyroid drugs. The V gene is TRBV12-3 or TRBV12-4, the J gene TRBJ2-6, with 12 bases lining up with TRBD1. This receptor was identified in a woman aged 25 to 45 with Graves disease. CDR3: CASSAGQGASGANVLTF. Written as DNA, the CDR3 is TGTGCCAGCAGCGCGGGACAGGGGGCTTCTGGGGCCAACGTCCTGACTTTC.